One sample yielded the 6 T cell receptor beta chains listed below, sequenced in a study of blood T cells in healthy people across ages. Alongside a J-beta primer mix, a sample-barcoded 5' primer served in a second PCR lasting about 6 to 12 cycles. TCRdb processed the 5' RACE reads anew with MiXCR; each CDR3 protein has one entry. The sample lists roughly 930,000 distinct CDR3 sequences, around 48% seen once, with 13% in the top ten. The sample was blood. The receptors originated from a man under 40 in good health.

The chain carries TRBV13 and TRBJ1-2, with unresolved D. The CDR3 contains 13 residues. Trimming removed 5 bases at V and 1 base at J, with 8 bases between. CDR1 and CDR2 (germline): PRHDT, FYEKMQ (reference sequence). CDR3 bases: TGTGCCAGCAGCGAACGTGATAACTATGGCTACACCTTC. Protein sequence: CASSERDNYGYTF.

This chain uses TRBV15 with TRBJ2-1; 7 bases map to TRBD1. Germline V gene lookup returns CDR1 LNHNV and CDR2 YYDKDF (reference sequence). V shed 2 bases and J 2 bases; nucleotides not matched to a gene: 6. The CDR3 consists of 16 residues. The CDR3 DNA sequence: TGTGCCACCAGCAGACCAGCCGGGACAGCCTACAATGAGCAGTTCTTC. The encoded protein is CATSRPAGTAYNEQFF.

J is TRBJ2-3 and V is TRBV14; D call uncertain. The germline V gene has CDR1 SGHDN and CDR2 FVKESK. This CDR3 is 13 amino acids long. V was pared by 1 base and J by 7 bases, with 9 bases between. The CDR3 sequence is CASSQVPGNTQYF. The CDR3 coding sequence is TGTGCCAGCAGCCAAGTGCCCGGAAATACGCAGTATTTT.

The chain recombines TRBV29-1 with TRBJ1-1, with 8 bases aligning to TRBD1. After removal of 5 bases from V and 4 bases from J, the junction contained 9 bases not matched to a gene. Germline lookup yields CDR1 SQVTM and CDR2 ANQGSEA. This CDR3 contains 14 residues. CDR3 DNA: TGCAGCGTTCAACCCCAGGGGGCCAGCACTGAAGCTTTCTTT. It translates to CSVQPQGASTEAFF.

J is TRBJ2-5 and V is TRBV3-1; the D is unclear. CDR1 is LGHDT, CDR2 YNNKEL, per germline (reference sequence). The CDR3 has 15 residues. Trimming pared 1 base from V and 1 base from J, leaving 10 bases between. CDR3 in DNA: TGTGCCAGCAGCCAAGTCTCCTACCGCCAAGAGACCCAGTACTTC. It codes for CASSQVSYRQETQYF.

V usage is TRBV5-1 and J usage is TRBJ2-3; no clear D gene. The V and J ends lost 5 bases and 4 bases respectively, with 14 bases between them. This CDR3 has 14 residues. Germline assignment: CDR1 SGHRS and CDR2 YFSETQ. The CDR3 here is CASSSYLGADTQYF. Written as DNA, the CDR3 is TGCGCCAGCAGTTCCTATCTAGGTGCAGATACGCAGTATTTT.